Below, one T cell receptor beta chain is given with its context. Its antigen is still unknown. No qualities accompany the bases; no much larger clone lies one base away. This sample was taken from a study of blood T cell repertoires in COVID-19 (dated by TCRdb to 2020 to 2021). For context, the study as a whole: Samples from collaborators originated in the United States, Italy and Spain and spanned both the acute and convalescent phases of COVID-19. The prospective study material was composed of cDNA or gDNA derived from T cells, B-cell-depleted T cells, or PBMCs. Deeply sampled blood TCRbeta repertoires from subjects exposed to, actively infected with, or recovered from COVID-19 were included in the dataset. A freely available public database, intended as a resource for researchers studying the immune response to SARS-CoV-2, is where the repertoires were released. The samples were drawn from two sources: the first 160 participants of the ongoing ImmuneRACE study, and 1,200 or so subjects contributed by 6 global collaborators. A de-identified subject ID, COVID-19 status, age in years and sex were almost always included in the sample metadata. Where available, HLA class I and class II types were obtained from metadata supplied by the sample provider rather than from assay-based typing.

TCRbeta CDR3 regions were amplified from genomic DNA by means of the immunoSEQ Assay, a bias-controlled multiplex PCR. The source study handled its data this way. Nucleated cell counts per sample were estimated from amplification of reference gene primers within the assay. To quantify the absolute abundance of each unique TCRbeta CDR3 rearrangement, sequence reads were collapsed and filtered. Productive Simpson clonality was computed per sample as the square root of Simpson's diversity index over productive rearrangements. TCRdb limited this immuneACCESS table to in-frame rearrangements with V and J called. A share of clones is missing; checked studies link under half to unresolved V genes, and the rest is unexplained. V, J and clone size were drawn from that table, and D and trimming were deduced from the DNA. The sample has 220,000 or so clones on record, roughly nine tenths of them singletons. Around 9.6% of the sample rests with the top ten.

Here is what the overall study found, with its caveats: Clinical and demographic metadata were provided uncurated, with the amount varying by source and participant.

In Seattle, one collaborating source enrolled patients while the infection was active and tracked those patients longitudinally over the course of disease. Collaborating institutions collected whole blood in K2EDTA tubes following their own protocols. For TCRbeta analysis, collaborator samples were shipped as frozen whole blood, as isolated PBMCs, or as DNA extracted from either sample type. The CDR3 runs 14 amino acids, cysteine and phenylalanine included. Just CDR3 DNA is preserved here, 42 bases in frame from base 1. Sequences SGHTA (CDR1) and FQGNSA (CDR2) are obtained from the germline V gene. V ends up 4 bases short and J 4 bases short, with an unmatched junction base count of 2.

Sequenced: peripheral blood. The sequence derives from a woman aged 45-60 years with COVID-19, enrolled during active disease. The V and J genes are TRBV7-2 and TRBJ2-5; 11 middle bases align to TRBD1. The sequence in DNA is TGTGCCAGCAGCTCGGGACAGGGGGGAGAGACCCAGTACTTC. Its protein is CASSSGQGGETQYF. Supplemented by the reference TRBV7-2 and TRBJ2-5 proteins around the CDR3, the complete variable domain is GAGVSQSPSNKVTEKGKDVELRCDPISGHTALYWYRQSLGQGLEFLIYFQGNSAPDKSGLPSDRFSAERTGGSVSTLTIQRTQQEDSAVYLCASSSGQGGETQYFGPGTRLLVL.